These 17 T cell receptor beta chains were sequenced from one sample in a study of CD8 T cells in ankylosing spondylitis. MiXCR, applied by TCRdb to the 5' RACE reads, yields one record per CDR3 protein. The sample lists about 220,000 distinct CDR3 sequences; about 10% were seen once. Specimen: blood, either unsorted or a sorted T cell fraction (not recorded which). These receptors originate from a male donor with ankylosing spondylitis or in good health (not recorded which).

This clonotype was detected many times. The chain carries TRBV5-1 and TRBJ1-4; D may be TRBD1 (5 bases). This CDR3 spans 15 amino acids. Germline lookup yields CDR1 SGHRS and CDR2 YFSETQ. Trimming pared 0 bases from V and 8 bases from J, leaving 14 bases between. In DNA, the CDR3 is TGCGCCAGCAGCTTGGCCCGACAGAAGGCCGAAAAACTGTTTTTT. This encodes CASSLARQKAEKLFF.

This clonotype was found many times. V is TRBV6-1 and J is TRBJ2-3; D is unresolved. Germline values: CDR1 MNHNS, CDR2 SASEGT. CDR3 length equals 11 residues. Trimming pared 6 bases from V and 5 bases from J, leaving 6 bases between. In nucleotides, the CDR3 is TGTGCCAGCAGCCCCGAAGATACGCAGTATTTT. Protein: CASSPEDTQYF.

Ten or more counts support this clonotype. The genes are TRBV28 and TRBJ2-5, with TRBD2 identical over 13 bases. This CDR3 has 18 amino acids. Germline V gives CDR1 MDHEN, CDR2 SYDVKM. V shed 5 bases and J 2 bases; nucleotides not matched to a gene: 11. CDR3 protein: CASSPGLAGASAQETQYF. CDR3 sequence (DNA): TGTGCCAGCAGTCCTGGACTAGCGGGGGCCTCAGCTCAAGAGACCCAGTACTTC.

This clonotype was found many times. The chain recombines TRBV5-1 with TRBJ1-1, with 8 bases identical to TRBD1. The CDR3 sequence is 15 residues long. J gave up 1 base and V 4 bases, and 6 bases lay outside the gene matches. Germline-derived CDR1 and CDR2 are SGHRS and YFSETQ. CDR3 coding DNA: TGCGCCAGCAGCCTAACCGGGACAGGGAACACTGAAGCTTTCTTT. Protein: CASSLTGTGNTEAFF. Based on the CDR3 plus reference TRBV5-1 and TRBJ1-1, the full variable domain is KAGVTQTPRYLIKTRGQQVTLSCSPISGHRSVSWYQQTPGQGLQFLFEYFSETQRNKGNFPGRFSGRQFSNSRSEMNVSTLELGDSALYLCASSLTGTGNTEAFFGQGTRLTVV.

This chain uses TRBV19 with TRBJ1-1; tentatively, D is TRBD1 (5 bases). Trimming removed 8 bases from V and 6 bases from J, with 25 bases in between. Germline V gene lookup returns CDR1 LNHDA and CDR2 SQIVND (reference sequence). The CDR3 is made up of 16 amino acids. The CDR3 sequence: CASLGIGTRSTAEAFF. The CDR3 DNA reads TGTGCCAGTTTGGGGATAGGGACGAGATCCACCGCTGAAGCTTTCTTT.

This clonotype was detected ten times or more. This chain connects TRBV7-2 to TRBJ1-1, with D unclear. Looked up from germline, CDR1 is SGHTA and CDR2 is FQGNSA. This CDR3 comprises 13 residues. V dropped 1 base and J dropped 5 bases, with 8 bases sitting between them. The CDR3: CASSLVLRTEAFF. The CDR3 DNA reads as TGTGCCAGCAGCTTAGTTTTACGGACTGAAGCTTTCTTT. The complete variable domain, with remaining parts taken from reference TRBV7-2 and TRBJ1-1, reads GAGVSQSPSNKVTEKGKDVELRCDPISGHTALYWYRQSLGQGLEFLIYFQGNSAPDKSGLPSDRFSAERTGGSVSTLTIQRTQQEDSAVYLCASSLVLRTEAFFGQGTRLTVV.

This clonotype was found many times. The rearrangement joins TRBV5-6 to TRBJ1-6; TRBD1 is a possible D gene (5 bases). The V gene lost 4 bases and the J gene lost 5 bases, with 19 bases spanning the gap. Germline assignment: CDR1 SGHDT and CDR2 YYEEEE. The CDR3 length is 17 residues. DNA for the CDR3: TGTGCCAGCAGCCCGGGGGGAACCAAAACTCATAATTCACCCCTCCACTTT. Protein sequence: CASSPGGTKTHNSPLHF. Combining the CDR3 with reference TRBV5-6 and TRBJ1-6 gives the whole variable domain DAGVTQSPTHLIKTRGQQVTLRCSPKSGHDTVSWYQQALGQGPQFIFQYYEEEERQRGNFPDRFSGHQFPNYSSELNVNALLLGDSALYLCASSPGGTKTHNSPLHFGNGTRLTVT.

In its sample, this clonotype was seen a few times. V gene TRBV6-5 combines with J gene TRBJ2-7; 8 bases are shared with TRBD2. The CDR3 is made up of 15 amino acids. Germline V gene data show CDR1 as MNHEY and CDR2 as SVGAGI. Trimming took 2 bases from V and 4 from J; bases not matched to a gene: 7. This chain's CDR3 is CASSYRNSGDYEQYF. CDR3 coding DNA: TGTGCCAGCAGTTACCGTAATAGCGGGGATTACGAGCAGTACTTC.

This clonotype was counted many times. The chain is built from TRBV5-1 and TRBJ2-1; 7 bases align to TRBD2. J lost 9 bases, V lost 0 bases, and 9 bases had no gene match. The CDR3 is 15 amino acids. Germline V gene sequence: CDR1 SGHRS, CDR2 YFSETQ. This CDR3 reads CASSLDPGGGTEQFF. CDR3 bases: TGCGCCAGCAGCTTGGACCCTGGCGGGGGAACTGAGCAGTTCTTC.

This clonotype has a count of ten or more. This sequence joins TRBV15 and TRBJ1-4; D is unclear. CDR1 is LNHNV, CDR2 YYDKDF, per germline (reference sequence). CDR3 length equals 15 residues. V dropped 0 bases and J dropped 5 bases, with 10 bases sitting between them. The CDR3 DNA follows: TGTGCCACCAGCAGAGATTTTGTGGGGAATGAAAAACTGTTTTTT. Its protein is CATSRDFVGNEKLFF.

In this sample, this clonotype turned up a few times. V gene TRBV6-5 combines with J gene TRBJ1-1; TRBD1 matches 8 bases. V shed 7 bases, J shed 6 bases, and the junction held 4 bases outside the gene matches. From germline, CDR1 is MNHEY and CDR2 SVGAGI. The CDR3 has 12 residues. The CDR3 is CASNRGTAEAFF. The CDR3 DNA follows: TGTGCCAGCAACAGGGGGACTGCTGAAGCTTTCTTT.

The genes are TRBV20-1 and TRBJ2-3; 10 bases agree with TRBD2. The germline CDR1 and CDR2 sequences are DFQATT and SNEGSKA (reference sequence). The ends lost 7 bases at V and 4 bases at J; junction bases unmatched: 8. The length of the CDR3 is 14 residues. The CDR3 nucleotides read TGCAGTGTCAATCTAGCGGGGGCCGCAGATACGCAGTATTTT. It specifies CSVNLAGAADTQYF.

V is TRBV6-1 and J is TRBJ2-1; D gene ambiguous. The CDR3 has 14 amino acids. Per germline, CDR1 MNHNS and CDR2 SASEGT. The V end was cut by 6 bases, the J end by 0 bases, with 9 bases between. The CDR3 spells CASSPSASYNEQFF. The CDR3 DNA follows: TGTGCCAGCAGCCCATCCGCCTCCTACAATGAGCAGTTCTTC.

This clonotype was counted many times. The chain employs TRBV19 and TRBJ2-3, with a possible D match to TRBD2 (6 bases). The V end lost 4 bases, the J end lost 1 base, and 12 bases lay between the germline ends. The CDR3 runs 15 residues. Germline V lookup: CDR1 LNHDA, CDR2 SQIVND (reference sequence). Written as DNA, the CDR3 is TGTGCCAGTAGTACTCAGGGAGGTGGCACAGATACGCAGTATTTT. Translated, it gives CASSTQGGGTDTQYF.

V is TRBV20-1 and J is TRBJ2-7; D is perhaps TRBD1 (5 bases). This CDR3 has 15 amino acids. Trimming took off 0 bases at V and 1 base at J, with 13 bases between the two ends. Per the germline V gene, CDR1 is DFQATT and CDR2 is SNEGSKA (reference sequence). The CDR3 protein is CSARDLTGNSYEQYF. CDR3 coding DNA: TGCAGTGCTAGAGATTTAACAGGCAATTCCTACGAGCAGTACTTC.

There are many counts of this clonotype. V gene TRBV7-2 combines with J gene TRBJ2-3; TRBD2 aligns across 8 bases. The germline V gene has CDR1 SGHTA and CDR2 FQGNSA. Trimming at V came to 2 bases and at J to 2 bases, leaving 6 bases not matched to a gene. This CDR3 is built from 16 residues. The chain's CDR3 is CASSLKAGAHTDTQYF. The CDR3 coding sequence is TGTGCCAGCAGCTTAAAAGCGGGGGCCCACACAGATACGCAGTATTTT.

This clonotype was detected many times. The J gene is TRBJ1-4, the V gene TRBV5-6, with D maybe TRBD1 (5 bases). Germline V gives CDR1 SGHDT, CDR2 YYEEEE. The CDR3 is made up of 16 amino acids. Trimming cost V 2 bases and J 6 bases, with 17 bases left between them. CDR3 region: CASSLGTGGADEKLFF. CDR3 in DNA: TGTGCCAGCAGCTTAGGTACTGGAGGGGCAGATGAAAAACTGTTTTTT.